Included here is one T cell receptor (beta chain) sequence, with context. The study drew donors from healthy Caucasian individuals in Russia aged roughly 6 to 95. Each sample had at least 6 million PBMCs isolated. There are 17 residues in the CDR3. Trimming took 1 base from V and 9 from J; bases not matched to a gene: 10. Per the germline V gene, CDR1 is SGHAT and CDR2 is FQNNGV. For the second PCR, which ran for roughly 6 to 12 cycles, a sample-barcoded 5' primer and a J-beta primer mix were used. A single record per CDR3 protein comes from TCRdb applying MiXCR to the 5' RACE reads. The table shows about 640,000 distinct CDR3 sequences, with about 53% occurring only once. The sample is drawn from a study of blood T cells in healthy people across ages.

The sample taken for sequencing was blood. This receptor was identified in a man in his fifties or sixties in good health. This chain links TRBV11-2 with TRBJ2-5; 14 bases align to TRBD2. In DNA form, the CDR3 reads TGTGCCAGCAGCTTAGCGATGTGGGGACTAGCGGGGGAAGCCCAGTACTTC. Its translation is CASSLAMWGLAGEAQYF.